The present entry profiles one T cell receptor (beta chain) with its context. As yet, its antigen is unknown. The sample originates from a study of T cell responses to AZD1222 COVID-19 vaccine. Profiled with immunoSEQ multiplex PCR; TCRdb holds only in-frame clones, not every one. This sample has 110,000 to 150,000 clones; more than 75% occur once, and the top ten carry about 3%. General study points: Recipients of two AZD1222 doses showed rising Spike-specific TCR breadth and depth. Unmutated variant regions reportedly attract nearly half of all spike-specific TCRs. Just six AZD1222 recipients were seropositive at baseline.

This CDR3 has 11 residues. V lost 4 bases, J lost 5 bases, and 3 bases lay in between. The gene calls are TRBV12-3 or TRBV12-4 and TRBJ2-1, with D unresolved. Specimen: peripheral blood, collected 28 days after the second AZD1222 dose. This receptor was taken from an adult who received the AZD1222 COVID-19 vaccine. CDR3 nucleotides: TGTGCCAGCAGTTGGGACAATGAGCAGTTCTTC. Translating it yields CASSWDNEQFF.